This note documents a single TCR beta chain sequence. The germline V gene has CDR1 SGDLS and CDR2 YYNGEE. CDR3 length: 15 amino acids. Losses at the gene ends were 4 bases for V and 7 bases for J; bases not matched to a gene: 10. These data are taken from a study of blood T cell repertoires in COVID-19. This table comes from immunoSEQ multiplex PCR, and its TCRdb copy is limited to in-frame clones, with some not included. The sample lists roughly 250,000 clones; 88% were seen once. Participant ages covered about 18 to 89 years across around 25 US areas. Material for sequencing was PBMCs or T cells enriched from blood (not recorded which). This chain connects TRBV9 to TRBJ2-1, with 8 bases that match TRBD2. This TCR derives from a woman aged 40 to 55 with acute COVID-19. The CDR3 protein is CASSPQASGWNEQFF. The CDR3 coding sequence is TGTGCCAGCAGCCCCCAGGCTAGCGGGTGGAATGAGCAGTTCTTC.